Sequencing of this TCR beta chain was carried out in a study of spatial heterogeneity in lung cancer. This clonotype was counted at least ten times. Its antigen is unidentified. Overall study results and limits: Tumor mutation count correlated with how many alpha and beta TCRs expanded intratumorally. Tumor T cells had an estimated coverage that came to approximately 7.7% for alpha chains and about 13% for beta chains.

Sample time point: sample taken at primary tumor resection. Looked up from germline, CDR1 is DFQATT and CDR2 is SNEGSKA (reference sequence). CDR3 length: 13 amino acids. Deletions cut 2 bases from V and 8 bases from J, with 15 bases between. TCRdb re-analysed the 5' RACE reads in MiXCR, keeping a single row per CDR3 protein. The sample has about 9,900 distinct CDR3 sequences; 6.3% are singletons. The chain links TRBV20-1 to TRBJ1-1; a weak D match, TRBD1 (6 bases). The sequencing here drew on lung tumor tissue, taken at surgery. The TCR was taken from a female donor with early-stage non-small cell lung cancer. CDR3 DNA: TGCAGTGCTAGAAACCCCCACAGGGCAGAAGCTTTCTTT. Its translation is CSARNPHRAEAFF.